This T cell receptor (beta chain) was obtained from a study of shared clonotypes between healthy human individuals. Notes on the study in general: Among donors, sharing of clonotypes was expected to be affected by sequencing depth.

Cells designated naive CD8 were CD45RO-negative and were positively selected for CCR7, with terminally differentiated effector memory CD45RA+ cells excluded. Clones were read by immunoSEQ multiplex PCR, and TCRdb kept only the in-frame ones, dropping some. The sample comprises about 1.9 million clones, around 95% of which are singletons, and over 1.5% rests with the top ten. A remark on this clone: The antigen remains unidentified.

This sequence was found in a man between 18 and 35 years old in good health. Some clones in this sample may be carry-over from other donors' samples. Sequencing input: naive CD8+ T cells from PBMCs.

The chain's CDR3 is CASSSRDMNTEAFF. CDR3 coding DNA: TGTGCCAGCAGCTCAAGGGATATGAACACTGAAGCTTTCTTT. V and J are TRBV9 and TRBJ1-1; no definite D call. Germline lookup yields CDR1 SGDLS and CDR2 YYNGEE. V dropped 4 bases and J dropped 0 bases, with 10 bases sitting between them. The CDR3 totals 14 residues.